Described below is a single T cell receptor (beta chain) sequence and its context. Its antigen remains unidentified. Per-base quality was not reported, and no clone a single base away is much larger than it. This sample was included in a study of neoadjuvant anti-PD-1 for oral cavity cancer (dated by TCRdb to the early 2020s). In the study overall: Patients mostly received three to four biweekly doses of nivolumab at 3 mg/kg before curative-intent surgical resection. A roughly 33% response rate was observed in the parent correlative cohort, in which eleven to twelve patients were included. Under RECIST 1.1, patients with complete response, partial response or stable disease were classed as responders, and patients with progression were classed as non-responders. For patients who did not progress, a fourth nivolumab dose was given around day 43, followed by definitive surgical resection on days 50-56. What the authors observed across the whole study: Higher pretreatment blood TCRbeta clonality and lower post-treatment tumor TCRbeta clonality were correlated with higher pretreatment blood Treg/Th17 ratios. After neoadjuvant nivolumab, T cell clonality (Gini index) in PBMCs was significantly higher in non-responders than in responders. The TCR analyses had only three patients in each response group, and the authors called for validation in larger cohorts.

For deep sequencing, PBMC libraries mostly used 450 to 550 ng of input genomic DNA, with six replicates for each sample. The immunoSEQ hsTCRbeta kit was used to prepare TCRbeta libraries according to the manufacturer's instructions. Sequencing of the completed libraries took place using an Illumina NovaSeq 6000 S4 flow cell after they had been pooled to approximately 3.3 nM. On the authors' methods: The immunoSEQ Analyzer handled quality control and preprocessing of the raw data. The analysis was restricted to productive rearrangements, with each unique CDR3 amino acid sequence defining a clonotype. Repertoire clonality was estimated as the Gini-Simpson index, which was computed with the R package tcR. Student's t test was used to compare Gini indices, and Pearson correlation was used to assess associations with tumor size change. Sourced from immuneACCESS, this table was stored by TCRdb with only in-frame sequences that have V and J called. A share of the clones is absent; for the studies checked, an unresolved V gene accounts for under half, and the remainder has no known explanation. From that table come the V and J calls and clone size; the DNA was used to work out D and trimming. In all, the sample holds 70,000 to 95,000 clones, and about 80% of those were seen once. The biggest ten clones account for roughly 3% of the sample.

CDR1 SNHLY and CDR2 FYNNEI are derived from the germline V gene. The cysteine opens and the phenylalanine closes a CDR3 of 13 amino acids. Of all the DNA, just the CDR3 is kept, 39 bases in frame from base 1. Between the V and J ends, shortened by 0 bases and 17 bases respectively, the junction contains 16 bases. Interpreted using the paper, the time point label stands for: before neoadjuvant nivolumab. Patients had been newly diagnosed with stage II-IVA oral cavity squamous cell carcinoma, and no prior systemic or radiation treatment had been given to the patients. The cohort consisted of patients with HPV-negative, locally advanced oral cavity squamous cell carcinoma. Peripheral blood mononuclear cells were analyzed directly, without maintenance or expansion in culture. Samples were obtained from a longitudinal correlative study of a single-arm phase II trial of neoadjuvant nivolumab in oral cavity squamous cell carcinoma. Subject-matched pre- and post-treatment PBMCs and tumors from three responders and three non-responders were subjected to genomic DNA-based TCRbeta sequencing. Peripheral blood mononuclear cells were collected before nivolumab treatment and were collected again after treatment, at the time of surgery. The Maxwell RSC DNA from Cells kit was used to isolate genomic DNA from PBMCs.

The source is a person aged 35 to 85 with oral cavity squamous cell carcinoma. The V and J genes are TRBV2 and TRBJ1-4; matching of 6 bases hints at TRBD1 as the D gene. The sequencing used PBMCs, collected before nivolumab (anti-PD-1) treatment. Here is the DNA: TGTGCCAGCAGTGAAGCGGAGGGGGGCCGCCTCTTTTTT. The resulting protein is CASSEAEGGRLFF.